Each of the 27 T cell receptor beta chains below was sequenced from the same sample in a study of cytomegalovirus exposure and HLA in healthy donors. Both 60 Vbeta primers and 13 Jbeta primers went into the PCR. Here immunoSEQ multiplex PCR was the method, and the copy in TCRdb shows in-frame clones only, minus some. The table has about 130,000 clones, 73% seen once; the top ten hold over 2%. What was sequenced was PBMCs. The receptor source for this set is a woman aged 40 to 50 in good health and CMV-seropositive.

This chain links TRBV11-2 with TRBJ1-1; maybe TRBD1 (5 bases). V lost 5 bases and J 4 bases, leaving 11 bases between the germline ends. Germline CDR1 reads SGHAT; CDR2 reads FQNNGV. This CDR3 spans 13 amino acids. The CDR3 sequence: CASSLNQGTEAFF. The CDR3 coding sequence is TGTGCCAGCAGCCTAAACCAGGGCACTGAAGCTTTCTTT.

Only one count was recorded for this clone. The chain links TRBV18 to TRBJ1-1; perhaps TRBD1 as D (6 bases). V was pared by 3 bases and J by 3 bases, with 8 bases between. CDR3 length equals 13 residues. Germline V lookup: CDR1 KGHSH, CDR2 LQKENI. CDR3 sequence reads: CASSPSGDTEAFF. DNA for the CDR3: TGTGCCAGCTCACCGTCAGGGGACACTGAAGCTTTCTTT.

The gene calls are TRBV7-2 and TRBJ1-2; no definite D call. V shed 5 bases and J shed 1 base, with 11 bases lying between them. Germline V gene data show CDR1 as SGHTA and CDR2 as FQGNSA. The CDR3 covers 14 residues. CDR3 bases: TGTGCCAGCAGCCCTCCCGGGATTAACTATGGCTACACCTTC. Protein product: CASSPPGINYGYTF. The full variable domain, its missing parts supplied by reference TRBV7-2 and TRBJ1-2, is GAGVSQSPSNKVTEKGKDVELRCDPISGHTALYWYRQSLGQGLEFLIYFQGNSAPDKSGLPSDRFSAERTGGSVSTLTIQRTQQEDSAVYLCASSPPGINYGYTFGSGTRLTVV.

This sequence joins TRBV2 and TRBJ1-4; a weak D match, TRBD1 (5 bases). CDR3 length equals 14 residues. In germline, CDR1 is SNHLY, CDR2 FYNNEI. With 3 bases removed from V and 3 bases from J, the gap between germline ends came to 8 bases. The CDR3 coding sequence is TGTGCCAGCAGTGATCCGGGGGCTAATGAAAAACTGTTTTTT. This translates into CASSDPGANEKLFF.

The chain's CDR3 is CASSPRTGGSETQYF. CDR3 coding DNA: TGTGCCAGCTCACCACGTACGGGTGGATCGGAGACCCAGTACTTC. The chain couples TRBV18 to TRBJ2-5, with no clear D. This CDR3 has 15 residues. V lost 1 base to trimming and J lost 5 bases, with 14 bases between them. Germline CDR1 and CDR2: KGHSH and LQKENI.

The V call is TRBV25-1, the J call TRBJ1-2; 7 bases are shared with TRBD1. The junction had 5 bases not matched to a gene; V was cut back by 7 bases and J by 3 bases. This CDR3 contains 13 residues. Germline V gene data show CDR1 as MGHDK and CDR2 as SYGVNS. The chain's CDR3 is CASKAQGDYGYTF. The CDR3 nucleotides are TGTGCCAGCAAGGCTCAGGGGGACTATGGCTACACCTTC.

This chain uses TRBV14 with TRBJ1-2, with D perhaps TRBD1 (6 bases). Trimming removed 0 bases from V and 8 bases from J, with 16 bases in between. The CDR3 length is 15 residues. CDR1 SGHDN and CDR2 FVKESK come from the germline V gene. Here the CDR3 DNA reads TGTGCCAGCAGCCAAGATGTAGGACAGCCTGGAGGCTACACCTTC. Translating gives CASSQDVGQPGGYTF. The full variable domain, rest sourced from reference TRBV14 and TRBJ1-2, is EAGVTQFPSHSVIEKGQTVTLRCDPISGHDNLYWYRRVMGKEIKFLLHFVKESKQDESGMPNNRFLAERTGGTYSTLKVQPAELEDSGVYFCASSQDVGQPGGYTFGSGTRLTVV.

Only one count was recorded for this clone. V usage is TRBV2 and J usage is TRBJ2-1, with TRBD2 matching over 8 bases. Germline V CDR1 and CDR2: SNHLY, FYNNEI. The CDR3 runs to 14 residues. V lost 6 bases and J lost 6; bases outside the gene matches: 7. The CDR3 coding sequence is TGTGCCAGCAGAGGGGAGACTAGCGCCAATGAGCAGTTCTTC. It codes for CASRGETSANEQFF. Combining the CDR3 with reference TRBV2 and TRBJ2-1 gives the whole variable domain EPEVTQTPSHQVTQMGQEVILRCVPISNHLYFYWYRQILGQKVEFLVSFYNNEISEKSEIFDDQFSVERPDGSNFTLKIRSTKLEDSAMYFCASRGETSANEQFFGPGTRLTVL.

This clone has only a few counts. The chain carries TRBV29-1 and TRBJ2-2; D remains ambiguous. The V and J ends lost 3 bases and 3 bases respectively, with 8 bases between them. The germline V gene encodes CDR1 SQVTM and CDR2 ANQGSEA. The CDR3 is 13 amino acids. The DNA of the CDR3 is TGCAGCGTTGACTTTAGATACACCGGGGAGCTGTTTTTT. It encodes CSVDFRYTGELFF.

The chain has TRBV9 and TRBJ1-5; TRBD1 might be the D (6 bases). V lost 3 bases, J lost 4 bases, and 14 bases lay in between. Germline V gene sequence: CDR1 SGDLS, CDR2 YYNGEE. This CDR3 contains 15 residues. The CDR3 DNA is TGTGCCAGCAGCGCAGATCCCAGGGGTAATCAGCCCCAGCATTTT. Its translation is CASSADPRGNQPQHF.

As for this clone: This same CDR3 is encoded by further DNA sequences in the sample. The chain combines TRBV30 with TRBJ2-3, with TRBD2 identical over 12 bases. The junction had 0 bases not matched to a gene; V was cut back by 5 bases and J by 3 bases. This CDR3 has 13 amino acids. CDR1 GTSNPN and CDR2 SVGIG come from the germline V gene (reference sequence). In DNA, the CDR3 is TGTGCCTGGCTAGCGGGAGGGACAGATACGCAGTATTTT. This translates into CAWLAGGTDTQYF.

V is TRBV4-3 and J is TRBJ1-4; D remains unclear. This CDR3 is built from 13 residues. CDR1 is LGHNA, CDR2 YSLEER, per germline. V lost 3 bases and J lost 6, with 8 bases in between. The CDR3 protein is CASSQAKHEKLFF. Written as DNA, the CDR3 is TGCGCCAGCAGCCAGGCAAAACATGAAAAACTGTTTTTT.

In DNA, the CDR3 is TGTGCCAGCAGCTTGGACCAGCGACAGCAGTTCTTC. Its protein is CASSLDQRQQFF. The chain joins TRBV5-6 to TRBJ2-1; no firm D call. This CDR3 has 12 amino acids. V lost 0 bases, J lost 11 bases, and 9 bases lay in between. Per germline, CDR1 SGHDT and CDR2 YYEEEE.

V usage is TRBV28 and J usage is TRBJ1-3; D not resolved. This CDR3 contains 13 residues. Trimming took off 3 bases at V and 0 bases at J, with 3 bases between the two ends. Germline V gene sequence: CDR1 MDHEN, CDR2 SYDVKM. The chain's CDR3 is CASSFNSGNTIYF. CDR3 DNA: TGTGCCAGCAGTTTCAACTCTGGAAACACCATATATTTT.

The chain has TRBV9 and TRBJ2-1, with 13 positions matching TRBD2. V lost 3 bases and J lost 7; bases outside the gene matches: 4. Per germline, CDR1 SGDLS and CDR2 YYNGEE. The CDR3 is made up of 15 amino acids. CDR3 in amino acids: CASSATSGGANEQFF. DNA of the CDR3: TGTGCCAGCAGCGCAACTAGCGGGGGGGCGAATGAGCAGTTCTTC.

The chain joins TRBV28 to TRBJ2-6; a weak D match, TRBD1 (6 bases). Germline CDR1 is MDHEN and CDR2 is SYDVKM. Trimming removed 6 bases at V and 1 base at J, with 10 bases between. The CDR3 has 15 amino acids. The CDR3: CASSATGSGANVLTF. CDR3 sequence (DNA): TGTGCCAGCAGCGCAACAGGGTCTGGGGCCAACGTCCTGACTTTC.

The chain joins TRBV19 to TRBJ2-7; D perhaps matches TRBD1 (6 bases). This CDR3 comprises 16 residues. V was pared by 5 bases and J by 2 bases, with 19 bases between. Per the germline V gene, CDR1 is LNHDA and CDR2 is SQIVND (reference sequence). The CDR3 loop is CASSDASGTSPYEQYF. The CDR3 DNA follows: TGTGCCAGTAGTGACGCTTCGGGGACATCACCCTACGAGCAGTACTTC.

The rearrangement joins TRBV19 to TRBJ1-3; no definite D call. The ends were cut back, 4 bases at V and 1 base at J, with 20 bases in the middle. The CDR3 has 18 residues. Germline V lookup: CDR1 LNHDA, CDR2 SQIVND (reference sequence). This chain's CDR3 is CASSTPQTTTRSGNTIYF. Written as DNA, the CDR3 is TGTGCCAGTAGTACCCCTCAGACTACAACTCGATCTGGAAACACCATATATTTT.

The chain has TRBV7-2 and TRBJ2-2; 12 bases are a match to TRBD2. The CDR3 covers 16 residues. Per germline, CDR1 SGHTA and CDR2 FQGNSA. The ends lost 5 bases at V and 7 bases at J; junction bases unmatched: 8. DNA of the CDR3: TGTGCCAGCAGCCCACCTAGCGGGAGGGTTAGCGGGGAGCTGTTTTTT. It codes for CASSPPSGRVSGELFF.

The rearrangement uses TRBV5-1 and TRBJ1-1; perhaps TRBD1 as D (6 bases). CDR3 length equals 15 residues. Germline V gene data show CDR1 as SGHRS and CDR2 as YFSETQ. V was trimmed by 0 bases and J by 5 bases, leaving 14 bases between them. The CDR3 spells CASSLDPGRGTEAFF. CDR3 bases: TGCGCCAGCAGCTTGGATCCGGGGAGGGGGACTGAAGCTTTCTTT.

The chain recombines TRBV18 with TRBJ2-5; D not resolved. Germline CDR1 reads KGHSH; CDR2 reads LQKENI. This CDR3 is 14 amino acids long. Trimming removed 3 bases at V and 4 bases at J, with 12 bases between. In DNA form, the CDR3 reads TGTGCCAGCTCACCTCCCTCGACACTAGAGACCCAGTACTTC. This encodes CASSPPSTLETQYF.

The J gene is TRBJ1-6, the V gene TRBV27, with D possibly being TRBD1 (5 bases). With 3 bases removed from V and 0 bases from J, the gap between germline ends came to 15 bases. CDR1 MNHEY and CDR2 SMNVEV come from the germline V gene (reference sequence). This CDR3 spans 18 amino acids. The CDR3 protein is CASSFRSPDSSYNSPLHF. The CDR3 DNA reads as TGTGCCAGCAGTTTTAGGTCGCCAGACAGCTCCTATAATTCACCCCTCCACTTT.

This clone was detected a few times. The chain couples TRBV30 to TRBJ2-1; D is possibly TRBD2 (7 bases). This CDR3 contains 19 residues. The V end was cut by 2 bases, the J end by 0 bases, with 23 bases between. CDR1 and CDR2 (germline): GTSNPN, SVGIG (reference sequence). In nucleotides, the CDR3 is TGTGCCTGGAGTCAAATACAGGGTGTAGGGGGGGGCTCCTACAATGAGCAGTTCTTC. Its translation: CAWSQIQGVGGGSYNEQFF.

The chain has TRBV18 and TRBJ1-1; 7 nucleotides align to TRBD1. The CDR3 length is 14 residues. Germline V gene sequence: CDR1 KGHSH, CDR2 LQKENI. The junction had 5 bases not matched to a gene; V was cut back by 2 bases and J by 5 bases. In nucleotides, the CDR3 is TGTGCCAGCTCACCATTAGGGGGCGTTACTGAAGCTTTCTTT. Its protein is CASSPLGGVTEAFF.

This clone came up a few times. The chain's CDR3 is CASSAQTGLNQPQHF. DNA for the CDR3: TGTGCCAGCAGTGCCCAGACAGGGCTCAATCAGCCCCAGCATTTT. The genes are TRBV2 and TRBJ1-5; 7 nucleotides align to TRBD1. From germline, CDR1 is SNHLY and CDR2 FYNNEI. The CDR3 sequence is 15 residues long. V trimming: 4 bases; J trimming: 3 bases; junction bases outside the gene matches: 6.

The J gene is TRBJ2-7, the V gene TRBV6-5; unclear D gene. V was shortened by 0 bases and J by 6 bases, with 12 bases between the two germline ends. This CDR3 is 14 amino acids long. Germline values: CDR1 MNHEY, CDR2 SVGAGI. CDR3 DNA: TGTGCCAGCAGTTACTCTGAGAGACAAGTCGAGCAGTACTTC. This codes for CASSYSERQVEQYF.

This sequence joins TRBV19 and TRBJ1-2; the D is unclear. The CDR3 covers 12 residues. Germline values: CDR1 LNHDA, CDR2 SQIVND (reference sequence). Trimming left V 7 bases short and J 4 bases short, with 10 bases between. Here the CDR3 reads CASMEGGYGYTF. CDR3 coding DNA: TGTGCCAGTATGGAGGGTGGCTATGGCTACACCTTC.